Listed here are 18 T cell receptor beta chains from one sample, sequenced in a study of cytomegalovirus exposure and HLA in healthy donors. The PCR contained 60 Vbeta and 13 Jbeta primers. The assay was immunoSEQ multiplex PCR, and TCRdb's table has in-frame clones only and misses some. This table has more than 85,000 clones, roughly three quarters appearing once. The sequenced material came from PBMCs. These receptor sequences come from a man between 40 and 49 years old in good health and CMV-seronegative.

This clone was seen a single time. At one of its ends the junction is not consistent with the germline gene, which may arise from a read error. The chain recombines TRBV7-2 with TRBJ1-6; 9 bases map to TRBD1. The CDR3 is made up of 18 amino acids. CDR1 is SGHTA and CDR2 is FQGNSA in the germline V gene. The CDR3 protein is CASSLDRGLGSYNSPLHF. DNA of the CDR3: TGTGCCAGCAGCTTAGACAGGGGGCTAGGGTCCTATAATTCACCCCTCCATTTT.

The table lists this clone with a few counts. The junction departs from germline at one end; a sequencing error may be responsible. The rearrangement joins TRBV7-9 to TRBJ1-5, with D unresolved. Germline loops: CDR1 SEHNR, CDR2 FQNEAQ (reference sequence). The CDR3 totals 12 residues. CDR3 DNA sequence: TGTTCCAGCAGCCAGATGAATGAACCCCAGCATTTT. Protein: CSSSQMNEPQHF.

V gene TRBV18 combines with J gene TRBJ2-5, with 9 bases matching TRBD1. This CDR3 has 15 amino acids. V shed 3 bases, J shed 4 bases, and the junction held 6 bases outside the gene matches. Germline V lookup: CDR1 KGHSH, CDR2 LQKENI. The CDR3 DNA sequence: TGTGCCAGCTCACCTAACAGGGGGCTTCCAGAGACCCAGTACTTC. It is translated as CASSPNRGLPETQYF.

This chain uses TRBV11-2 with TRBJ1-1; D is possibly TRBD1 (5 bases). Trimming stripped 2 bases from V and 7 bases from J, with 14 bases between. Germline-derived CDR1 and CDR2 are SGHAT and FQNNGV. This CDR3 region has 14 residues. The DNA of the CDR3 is TGTGCCAGCAGCTTAAACGGGGGTGAGTGTGAAGCTTTCTTT. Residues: CASSLNGGECEAFF.

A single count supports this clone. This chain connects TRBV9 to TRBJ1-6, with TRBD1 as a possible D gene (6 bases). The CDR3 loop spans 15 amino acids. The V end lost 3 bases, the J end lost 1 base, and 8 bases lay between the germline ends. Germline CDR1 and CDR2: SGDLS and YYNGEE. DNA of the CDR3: TGTGCCAGCAGCGAAGGGGGTTCCTATAATTCACCCCTCCACTTT. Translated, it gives CASSEGGSYNSPLHF.

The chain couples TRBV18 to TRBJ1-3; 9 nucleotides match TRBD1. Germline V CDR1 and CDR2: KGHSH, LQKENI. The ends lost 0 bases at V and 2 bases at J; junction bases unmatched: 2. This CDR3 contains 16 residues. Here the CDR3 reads CASSPPGQGAGNTIYF. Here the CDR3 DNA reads TGTGCCAGCTCACCACCGGGACAGGGTGCTGGAAACACCATATATTTT.

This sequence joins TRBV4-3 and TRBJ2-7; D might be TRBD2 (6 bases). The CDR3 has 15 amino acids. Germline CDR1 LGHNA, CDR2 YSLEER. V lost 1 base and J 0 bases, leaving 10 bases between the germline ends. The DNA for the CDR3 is TGCGCCAGCAGCCAAGGTGGGGGGAGCTCCTACGAGCAGTACTTC. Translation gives CASSQGGGSSYEQYF.

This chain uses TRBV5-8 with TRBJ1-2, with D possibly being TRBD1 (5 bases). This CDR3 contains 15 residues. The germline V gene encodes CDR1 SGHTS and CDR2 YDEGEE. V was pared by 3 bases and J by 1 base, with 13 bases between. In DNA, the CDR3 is TGTGCCAGCAGCTCCCGGGGGTACCTTAACTATGGCTACACCTTC. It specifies CASSSRGYLNYGYTF. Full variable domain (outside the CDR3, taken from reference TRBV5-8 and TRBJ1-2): EAGVTQSPTHLIKTRGQQATLRCSPISGHTSVYWYQQALGLGLQFLLWYDEGEERNRGNFPPRFSGRQFPNYSSELNVNALELEDSALYLCASSSRGYLNYGYTFGSGTRLTVV.

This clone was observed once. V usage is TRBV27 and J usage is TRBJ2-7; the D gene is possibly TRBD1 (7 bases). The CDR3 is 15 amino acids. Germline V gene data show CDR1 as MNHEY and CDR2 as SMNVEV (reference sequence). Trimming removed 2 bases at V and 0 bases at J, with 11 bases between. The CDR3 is CASSLGGGASYEQYF. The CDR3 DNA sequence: TGTGCCAGCAGTTTAGGAGGGGGCGCCTCCTACGAGCAGTACTTC.

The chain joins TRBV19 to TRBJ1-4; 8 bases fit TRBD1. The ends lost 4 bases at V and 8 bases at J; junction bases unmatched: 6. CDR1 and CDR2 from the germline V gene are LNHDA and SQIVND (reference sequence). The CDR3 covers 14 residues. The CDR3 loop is CASSTRDRPEKLFF. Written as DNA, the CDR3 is TGTGCCAGTAGTACCCGGGACAGGCCGGAAAAACTGTTTTTT.

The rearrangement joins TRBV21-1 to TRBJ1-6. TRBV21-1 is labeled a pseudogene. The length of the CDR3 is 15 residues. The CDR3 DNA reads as TGTGCCAGCAGCTCCGATAGCTCCTATAATTCACCCCTCCACTTT. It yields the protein CASSSDSSYNSPLHF.

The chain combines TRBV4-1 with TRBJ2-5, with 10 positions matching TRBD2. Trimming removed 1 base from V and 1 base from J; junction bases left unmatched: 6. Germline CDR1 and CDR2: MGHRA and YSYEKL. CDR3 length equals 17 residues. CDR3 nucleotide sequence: TGCGCCAGCAGCCAAGGCCGGGGGACTAGCGTCCAAGAGACCCAGTACTTC. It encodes CASSQGRGTSVQETQYF.

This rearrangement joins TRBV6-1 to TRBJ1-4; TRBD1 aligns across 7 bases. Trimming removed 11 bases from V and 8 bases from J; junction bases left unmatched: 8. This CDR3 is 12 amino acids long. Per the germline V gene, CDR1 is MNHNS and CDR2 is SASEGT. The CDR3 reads CAHGQAVEKLFF. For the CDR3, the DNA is TGTGCCCACGGACAGGCTGTGGAAAAACTGTTTTTT.

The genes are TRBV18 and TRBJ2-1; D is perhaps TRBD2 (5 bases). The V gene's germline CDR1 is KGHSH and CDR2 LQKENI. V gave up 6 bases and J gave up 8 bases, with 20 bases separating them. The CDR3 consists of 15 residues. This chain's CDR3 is CASSTRARKEDEQFF. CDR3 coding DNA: TGTGCCAGCTCCACTAGGGCTAGAAAAGAGGATGAGCAGTTCTTC.

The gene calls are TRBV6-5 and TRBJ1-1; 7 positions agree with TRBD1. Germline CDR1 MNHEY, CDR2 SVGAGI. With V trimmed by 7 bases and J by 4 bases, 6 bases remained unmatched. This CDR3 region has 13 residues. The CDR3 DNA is TGTGCCAGCATCCAACCAGGGGGCACTGAAGCTTTCTTT. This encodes CASIQPGGTEAFF.

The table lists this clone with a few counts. The CDR3 sequence: CASSLQGDTEAFF. CDR3 DNA sequence: TGTGCCAGCAGCTTACAAGGGGACACTGAAGCTTTCTTT. The V gene is TRBV11-2, the J gene TRBJ1-1, with D maybe TRBD1 (5 bases). The germline V gene has CDR1 SGHAT and CDR2 FQNNGV. The V gene lost 2 bases and the J gene lost 3 bases, with 7 bases spanning the gap. The CDR3 consists of 13 residues.

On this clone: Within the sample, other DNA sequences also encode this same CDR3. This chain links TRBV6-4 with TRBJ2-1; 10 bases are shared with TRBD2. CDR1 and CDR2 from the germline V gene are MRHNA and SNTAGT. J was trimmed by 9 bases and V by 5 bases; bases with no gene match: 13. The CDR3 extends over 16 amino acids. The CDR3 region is CASSPFGLAETGEQFF. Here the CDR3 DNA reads TGTGCCAGCAGTCCCTTTGGACTAGCGGAGACAGGTGAGCAGTTCTTC.

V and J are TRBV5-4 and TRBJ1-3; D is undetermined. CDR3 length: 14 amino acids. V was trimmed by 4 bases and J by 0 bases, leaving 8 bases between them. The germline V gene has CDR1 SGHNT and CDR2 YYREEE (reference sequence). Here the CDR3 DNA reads TGTGCCAGCAGCAAACTGAGCTCTGGAAACACCATATATTTT. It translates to CASSKLSSGNTIYF.